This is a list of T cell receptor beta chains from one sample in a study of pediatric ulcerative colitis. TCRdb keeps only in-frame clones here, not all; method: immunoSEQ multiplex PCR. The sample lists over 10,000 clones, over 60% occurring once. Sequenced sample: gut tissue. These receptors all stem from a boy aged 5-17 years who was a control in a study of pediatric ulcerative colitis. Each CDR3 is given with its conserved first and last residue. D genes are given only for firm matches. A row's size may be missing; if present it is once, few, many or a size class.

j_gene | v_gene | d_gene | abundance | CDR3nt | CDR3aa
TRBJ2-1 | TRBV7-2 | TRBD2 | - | TGTGCCAGCAGCTTAAATGGTCTAGCGGCCCTCCATGAGCAGTTCTTC | CASSLNGLAALHEQFF
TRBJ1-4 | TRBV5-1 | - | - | TGCGCCAGCAGCTACGACAGGCGATCAACTAATGAAAAACTGTTTTTT | CASSYDRRSTNEKLFF
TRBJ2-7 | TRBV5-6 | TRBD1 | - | TGTGCCAGCAGCTTTGGACAGGAGTACGAGCAGTACTTC | CASSFGQEYEQYF
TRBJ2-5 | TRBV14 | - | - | TGTGCCAGCAGCCAAGCGGCAGTAAGAGAAGAGACCCAGTACTTC | CASSQAAVREETQYF
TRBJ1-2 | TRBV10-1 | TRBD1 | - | TGCGCCAGCAGTGAGAAGACAGGGGGCGTCCAACCCCCCTCAGAAGGCTACACCTTC | CASSEKTGGVQPPSEGYTF
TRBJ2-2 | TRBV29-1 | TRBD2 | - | TGCAGCGCTCTAGCGGGGGTGAACACCGGGGAGCTGTTTTTT | CSALAGVNTGELFF
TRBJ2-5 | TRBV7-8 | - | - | TGTGCCAGCACCCCTCTTCGGGGGTACCAAGAGACCCAGTACTTC | CASTPLRGYQETQYF
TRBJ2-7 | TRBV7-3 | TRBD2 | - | TGTGCCAGCAGCCACGTTGGGGGGGACGAGCAGTACTTC | CASSHVGGDEQYF
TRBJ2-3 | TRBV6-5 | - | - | TGTGCCAGCAGTTACACGGGGGCAGATACGCAGTATTTT | CASSYTGADTQYF
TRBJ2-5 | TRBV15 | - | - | TGTGCCACCAGCAGAGAGGGGGAGGCCCAGTACTTC | CATSREGEAQYF
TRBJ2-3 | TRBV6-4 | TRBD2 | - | TGTGCCAGCACCCCAACTAGCGGGAGTGGCACAGATACGCAGTATTTT | CASTPTSGSGTDTQYF
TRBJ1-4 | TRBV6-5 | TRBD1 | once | TGTGCCAGCAGTCCAGGGGGCAGGGATGAAAAACTGTTTTTT | CASSPGGRDEKLFF
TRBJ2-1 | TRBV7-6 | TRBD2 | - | TGTGCCAGCAGCCGAGGACTAGCGGGATCGCAGTTCTTC | CASSRGLAGSQFF
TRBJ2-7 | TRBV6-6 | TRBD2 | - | TGTGCCACCCTAATCCTGACTAGCAAAACCTCCTACGAGCAGTACTTC | CATLILTSKTSYEQYF
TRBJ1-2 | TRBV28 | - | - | TGTGCTCTCAAAAAGGGGATTTTGGGTTTCGACACCAACACCAGCTCCTATGGCTACACCTTC | CALKKGILGFDTNTSSYGYTF
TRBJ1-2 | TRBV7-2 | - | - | TGTGCCAGCAGCTTTAATACGGACTCCTATGGCTACACCTTC | CASSFNTDSYGYTF
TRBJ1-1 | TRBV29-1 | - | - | TGCAGCGCCTCCAGGGGCGAGAACACTGAAGCTTTCTTT | CSASRGENTEAFF
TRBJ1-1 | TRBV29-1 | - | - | TGCAGCGTTGCAGGGGTGCCTGAAGCTTTCTTT | CSVAGVPEAFF
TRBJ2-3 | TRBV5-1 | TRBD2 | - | TGCGCCAGCAGCTTAGCGGGGGGACGGACAGATACGCAGTATTTT | CASSLAGGRTDTQYF
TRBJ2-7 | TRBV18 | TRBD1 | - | TGTGCCAGCTCAGAGACGGGACAGGGGGCGCAAGAGCAGTACTTC | CASSETGQGAQEQYF
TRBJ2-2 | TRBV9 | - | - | TGTGCCAGCAGCCACGCCCGGGACTTCAGCACCGGGGAGCTGTTTTTT | CASSHARDFSTGELFF
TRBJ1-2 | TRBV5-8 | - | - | TGTGCCAGCAGCTTGAAGGTCAGGGCGGTGTCTGGCTACACCTTC | CASSLKVRAVSGYTF
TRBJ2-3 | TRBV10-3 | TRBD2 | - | TGTGCCATCAGAGCCGATCTAGCGGGAGACACAGATACGCAGTATTTT | CAIRADLAGDTDTQYF
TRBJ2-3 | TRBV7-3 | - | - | TGTGCCAGCAGCCCCGGAGGGGAGGCAGATACGCAGTATTTT | CASSPGGEADTQYF
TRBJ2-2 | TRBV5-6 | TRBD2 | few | TGTGCCAGCAGGGGACTAGGGGCCGGGGAGCTGTTTTTT | CASRGLGAGELFF
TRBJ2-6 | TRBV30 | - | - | TGTGCCTGGAAAGGGGTTTCTGGGGCCAACGTCCTGACTTTC | CAWKGVSGANVLTF
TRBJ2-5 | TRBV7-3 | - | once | TGTGCCAGCAGCCGCGGCGGGGGCTTAGGAGAGACCCAGTACTTC | CASSRGGGLGETQYF
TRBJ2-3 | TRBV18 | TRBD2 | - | TGTCGAACTACCCTCCAGCGGGAGGCCCTCAGCACAGATACGCAGTATTTT | CRTTLQREALSTDTQYF
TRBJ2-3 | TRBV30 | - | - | TGTGCGCAGGGTGAAGGGACAGATACGCAGTATTTT | CAQGEGTDTQYF
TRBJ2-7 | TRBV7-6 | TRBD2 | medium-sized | TGTGCCAGCAGCCCCACCAGGACTAGGTCCTACGAGCAGTACTTC | CASSPTRTRSYEQYF
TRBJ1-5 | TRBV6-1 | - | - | TGTGCCAGCAGTGAAGCTCACGGATTCAATCAGCCCCAGCATTTT | CASSEAHGFNQPQHF
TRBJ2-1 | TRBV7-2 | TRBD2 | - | TGTGCCAGCAGCTTAGCAGTGACTAGCGGGAAACAAGGCCCCAAATTCTTC | CASSLAVTSGKQGPKFF
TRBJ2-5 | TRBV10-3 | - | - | TGTGCCATCAGTGAGAGGTTGGGGGGAGAAGAGACCCAGTACTTC | CAISERLGGEETQYF
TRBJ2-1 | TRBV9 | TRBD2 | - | TGTGCCAGCAGCGTAGCGGGAGGAGGGGAGCAGTTCTTC | CASSVAGGGEQFF
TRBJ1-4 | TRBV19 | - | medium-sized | TGTGCCAGTAGTCGGGCTACAGAGAATGAAAAACTGTTTTTT | CASSRATENEKLFF
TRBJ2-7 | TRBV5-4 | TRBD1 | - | TGTGCCAGCAGCTTTGGACAGGAGTACGAGCAGTACTTC | CASSFGQEYEQYF
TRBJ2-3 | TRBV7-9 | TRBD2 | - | TGTGCCAGCAGCTTTTCAACTAGCGGGAGCACAGATACGCAGTATTTT | CASSFSTSGSTDTQYF
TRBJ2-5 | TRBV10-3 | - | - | TGTGCCATCAGGAGGGACCCCGGCGGGGAGACCCAGTACTTC | CAIRRDPGGETQYF
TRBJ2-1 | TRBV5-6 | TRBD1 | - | TGTGCCAGCAGCTTCAGGGGACAGAGAAACAATGAGCAGTTCTTC | CASSFRGQRNNEQFF
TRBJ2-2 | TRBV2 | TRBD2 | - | TGTGCCAGCAGCGGTGGGACTAGCGGAGCCAACACCGGGGAGCTGTTTTTT | CASSGGTSGANTGELFF
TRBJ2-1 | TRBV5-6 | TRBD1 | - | TGTGCCAGCAGCTTCGGACAGGGCGGCGAGCAGTTCTTC | CASSFGQGGEQFF
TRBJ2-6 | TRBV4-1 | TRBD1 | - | TGCGCCAGCCGCGCCGGGGACAGGGAGTATGGGGCCAACGTCCTGACTTTC | CASRAGDREYGANVLTF
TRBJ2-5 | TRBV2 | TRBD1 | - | TGTGCCAGCAGACAGGGGATCCGGTACGAAGAGACCCAGTACTTC | CASRQGIRYEETQYF
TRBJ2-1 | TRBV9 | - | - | TGTGCCAGCAGCGAGAGGTTAGCAGGTGAGCAGTTCTTC | CASSERLAGEQFF
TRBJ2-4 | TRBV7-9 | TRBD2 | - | TGTGCCAGCAGCTTAGACCTTAGCGGGAGGGCCAAAAACATTCAGTACTTC | CASSLDLSGRAKNIQYF
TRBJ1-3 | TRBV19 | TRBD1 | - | TGTGCCAGTCAGGGGGCGGTTGGAAACACCATATATTTT | CASQGAVGNTIYF
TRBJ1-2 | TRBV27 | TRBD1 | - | TGTGCCAGCAGTCAACCGGACAGGGTCTCTGGCTACACCTTC | CASSQPDRVSGYTF
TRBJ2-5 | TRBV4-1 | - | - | TGCGCCAGCAGCCAAGATCCCGGGAGTGAGACCCAGTACTTC | CASSQDPGSETQYF
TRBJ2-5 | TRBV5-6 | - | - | TGTGCCAGCAGAGCGAGCGGGCGCGAGACCCAGTACTTC | CASRASGRETQYF
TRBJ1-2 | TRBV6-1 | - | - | TGTGCCAGCAGTGAAGCGCATGGATCCGGCTACACCTTC | CASSEAHGSGYTF
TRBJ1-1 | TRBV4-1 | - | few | TGCGCCAGCAGCCAAGATATTCCGGGGTCAAACACTGAAGCTTTCTTT | CASSQDIPGSNTEAFF
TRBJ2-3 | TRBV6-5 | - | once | TGTGCCAGCAGTTACTCTCAGGGGAAGCAGTATTTT | CASSYSQGKQYF
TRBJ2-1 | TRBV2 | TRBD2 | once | TGTGCCAGCACCCCAACACGGAGCGCGGGAGGGCGGAGTGAGCAGTTCTTC | CASTPTRSAGGRSEQFF
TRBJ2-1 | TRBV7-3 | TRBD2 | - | TGTGCCAGCAGCGAAACTAGCGGGAGTATCTCTTACAATGAGCAGTTCTTC | CASSETSGSISYNEQFF
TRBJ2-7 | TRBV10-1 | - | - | TGCGCCAGCAGTGAGTCAGGAGAGCAGTACTTC | CASSESGEQYF
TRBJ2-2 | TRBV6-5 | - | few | TGTGCCAGCAGCAGTCAGGGAGGTACCGGGGAGCTGTTTTTT | CASSSQGGTGELFF
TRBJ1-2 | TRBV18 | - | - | TGTGCCAGCTCCACCGGGACAATTTATGGCTACACCTTC | CASSTGTIYGYTF
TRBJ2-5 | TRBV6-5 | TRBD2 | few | TGTGCCAGCAGTCGACTAGCGGCACAAGAGACCCAGTACTTC | CASSRLAAQETQYF
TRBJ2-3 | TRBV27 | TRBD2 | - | TGTGCCAGCAGTTTGGTCCAAGCGGGAGGCCGGGATGGATTGGCAGATACGCAGTATTTT | CASSLVQAGGRDGLADTQYF
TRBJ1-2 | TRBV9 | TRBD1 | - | TGTGCCAGCAGCGGCCGGGACAGGACCTACTATGGCTACACCTTC | CASSGRDRTYYGYTF